One sample yielded the 20 T cell receptor beta chains listed below, sequenced in a study of cytomegalovirus exposure and HLA in healthy donors. With 60 Vbeta and 13 Jbeta primers, the PCR was carried out. Repertoires were generated with immunoSEQ multiplex PCR, while TCRdb's copy carries only in-frame clones and drops some. The table has some 190,000 clones, 80% seen once. Sample: PBMCs. Receptors originate from a woman between 25 and 40 years old in good health and CMV-seronegative.

The V gene is TRBV6-1, the J gene TRBJ2-1, with 11 bases identical to TRBD2. The CDR3 extends over 15 amino acids. V dropped 5 bases and J dropped 5; count of bases not matched to a gene: 5. CDR1 is MNHNS and CDR2 is SASEGT in the germline V gene. CDR3 residues: CASSTLAGEHNEQFF. The CDR3 DNA sequence: TGTGCCAGCAGTACACTAGCGGGGGAGCACAATGAGCAGTTCTTC.

This clone was observed a single time. The V call is TRBV4-3, the J call TRBJ1-1, with TRBD1 identical over 9 bases. CDR3 length: 14 amino acids. Germline CDR1 is LGHNA and CDR2 is YSLEER. The ends lost 1 base at V and 8 bases at J; junction bases unmatched: 5. CDR3 sequence reads: CASSQVSGQGEAFF. For the CDR3, the DNA is TGCGCCAGCAGCCAAGTTAGTGGACAGGGGGAAGCTTTCTTT.

CDR3 amino acids: CASSLSSAVSTDTQYF. CDR3 DNA: TGCGCCAGCAGCCTCTCATCCGCGGTTAGCACAGATACGCAGTATTTT. The J gene is TRBJ2-3, the V gene TRBV4-3; no definite D call. There are 16 residues in the CDR3. Trimming pared 4 bases from V and 0 bases from J, leaving 14 bases between. Looked up from germline, CDR1 is LGHNA and CDR2 is YSLEER.

The chain carries TRBV9 and TRBJ1-1; D gene uncertain. Trimming took 0 bases from V and 1 from J, leaving 10 bases between them. The CDR3 is 15 residues long. Germline V gene sequence: CDR1 SGDLS, CDR2 YYNGEE. In nucleotides, the CDR3 is TGTGCCAGCAGCGTAGTTGACACCCAGAACACTGAAGCTTTCTTT. Translated, it gives CASSVVDTQNTEAFF.

This clone was observed a handful of times. The chain joins TRBV2 to TRBJ1-1, with D possibly being TRBD1 (6 bases). CDR1 is SNHLY, CDR2 FYNNEI, per germline. The CDR3 consists of 13 residues. V shed 1 base and J shed 5 bases, with 8 bases lying between them. The CDR3, as DNA: TGTGCCAGCAGTGAAGACGGACAGACTGAAGCTTTCTTT. It encodes CASSEDGQTEAFF.

The chain recombines TRBV6-6 with TRBJ2-7; D possibly corresponds to TRBD1 (5 bases). V was pared by 1 base and J by 6 bases, with 13 bases between. Germline V lookup: CDR1 MNHNY, CDR2 SVGAGI (reference sequence). The CDR3 totals 14 residues. In nucleotides, the CDR3 is TGTGCCAGCAGTTACTTGGACATAGGTCCCGAGCAGTACTTC. It specifies CASSYLDIGPEQYF.

The chain links TRBV27 to TRBJ2-2; 10 nucleotides align to TRBD1. The CDR3 runs 16 residues. Per germline, CDR1 MNHEY and CDR2 SMNVEV (reference sequence). Unmatched junction bases numbered 3, after V lost 3 bases and J lost 2 bases. The chain's CDR3 is CASSLRDRGNTGELFF. For the CDR3, the DNA is TGTGCCAGCAGTTTGCGGGACAGGGGTAACACCGGGGAGCTGTTTTTT.

The chain joins TRBV5-1 to TRBJ2-3; possibly TRBD1 for D (5 bases). The V end lost 3 bases, the J end lost 8 bases, and 16 bases lay between the germline ends. This CDR3 has 14 amino acids. Germline values: CDR1 SGHRS, CDR2 YFSETQ. The CDR3 nucleotides are TGCGCCAGCAGCTGGTCATCGACAGAATCTACGCAGTATTTT. This gives the protein CASSWSSTESTQYF.

Written as DNA, the CDR3 is TGCGCCAGCCTAACTGCGAACACTGAAGCTTTCTTT. It is translated as CASLTANTEAFF. The V and J genes are TRBV10-2 and TRBJ1-1, with D hard to call. Between the trimmed V and J ends, which lost 8 bases and 1 base, there was a span of 8 bases. Germline assignment: CDR1 WSHSY and CDR2 SAAADI. The CDR3 loop spans 12 amino acids.

This rearrangement joins TRBV9 to TRBJ1-5; D is ambiguous. Between the trimmed V and J ends, which lost 3 bases and 0 bases, there was a span of 16 bases. This CDR3 has 17 amino acids. The V gene's germline CDR1 is SGDLS and CDR2 YYNGEE. The chain's CDR3 is CASSEGGLGLSNQPQHF. CDR3 coding DNA: TGTGCCAGCAGCGAGGGAGGGCTCGGCCTTAGCAATCAGCCCCAGCATTTT.

The chain is built from TRBV19 and TRBJ1-5; 8 bases match TRBD1. Germline V gene lookup returns CDR1 LNHDA and CDR2 SQIVND (reference sequence). V trimming: 6 bases; J trimming: 6 bases; junction bases outside the gene matches: 7. The CDR3 sequence is 14 residues long. CDR3 loop: CASRTGTGLQPQHF. As DNA, the CDR3 is TGTGCCAGTAGAACCGGGACAGGTCTTCAGCCCCAGCATTTT.

V usage is TRBV18 and J usage is TRBJ1-3; TRBD1 is a possible D gene (5 bases). Germline lookup yields CDR1 KGHSH and CDR2 LQKENI. This CDR3 region has 14 residues. V shed 8 bases and J shed 9 bases, with 20 bases lying between them. In nucleotides, the CDR3 is TGTGCCAGCGTGCGGGACTCCCGCGCTGGCACCATATATTTT. Translated: CASVRDSRAGTIYF. The full variable domain, rest sourced from reference TRBV18 and TRBJ1-3, is NAGVMQNPRHLVRRRGQEARLRCSPMKGHSHVYWYRQLPEEGLKFMVYLQKENIIDESGMPKERFSAEFPKEGPSILRIQQVVRGDSAAYFCASVRDSRAGTIYFGEGSWLTVV.

CDR3 nucleotides: TGTGCCAGCAGCTCCCAGAACAGGGGGCGCGGCTATGGCTACACCTTC. This sequence encodes CASSSQNRGRGYGYTF. The rearrangement uses TRBV7-2 and TRBJ1-2, with 9 bases identical to TRBD1. This CDR3 contains 16 residues. CDR1 SGHTA and CDR2 FQGNSA come from the germline V gene. Trimming removed 4 bases from V and 4 bases from J; junction bases left unmatched: 10.

In its sample, this clone was seen a few times. J is TRBJ1-1 and V is TRBV6-1; D unclear. The V and J ends lost 3 bases and 1 base respectively, with 6 bases between them. The germline V gene encodes CDR1 MNHNS and CDR2 SASEGT. The CDR3 runs 13 residues. The CDR3 DNA is TGTGCCAGCAGTGAGAGGGAGAACACTGAAGCTTTCTTT. Translated: CASSERENTEAFF.

The CDR3 reads CASSSSGGLGTDTQYF. CDR3 nucleotides: TGTGCCAGCAGCTCCTCGGGAGGGCTGGGCACAGATACGCAGTATTTT. The gene calls are TRBV5-8 and TRBJ2-3; TRBD2 aligns across 8 bases. Per germline, CDR1 SGHTS and CDR2 YDEGEE. J lost 1 base, V lost 3 bases, and 7 bases had no gene match. The CDR3 is made up of 16 amino acids.

The chain links TRBV27 to TRBJ1-4, with TRBD1 matching over 11 bases. Germline CDR1 is MNHEY and CDR2 is SMNVEV (reference sequence). CDR3 size: 14 residues. V was pared by 11 bases and J by 7 bases, with 9 bases of the junction left unmatched. CDR3 DNA sequence: TGTGCCGATTTAGGGGGACAGGGGGGTGAAAAACTGTTTTTT. Translated: CADLGGQGGEKLFF.

The rearrangement joins TRBV2 to TRBJ1-2; D uncertain. The ends were cut back, 6 bases at V and 1 base at J, with 9 bases in the middle. Germline CDR1 and CDR2: SNHLY and FYNNEI. The CDR3 runs 13 residues. CDR3 coding DNA: TGTGCCAGCAGGAGGGAATTTAACTATGGCTACACCTTC. This codes for CASRREFNYGYTF.

The CDR3 DNA reads as TGTGCCAGCAGTTTAGGGACAGGGGGCCAGCCCCAGCATTTT. The encoded protein is CASSLGTGGQPQHF. J is TRBJ1-5 and V is TRBV27; 12 nucleotides agree with TRBD1. J gave up 7 bases and V 2 bases, and 0 bases lay outside the gene matches. The CDR3 length is 14 residues. The germline gives CDR1 MNHEY, CDR2 SMNVEV (reference sequence).

With regard to this clone: Different DNA sequences within this sample yield the same CDR3. This chain uses TRBV12-5 with TRBJ2-5, with D unresolved. CDR1 is LGHNT, CDR2 FRNRAP, per germline. The CDR3 is 11 residues long. Trimming removed 2 bases from V and 5 bases from J, with 3 bases in between. The CDR3 region has the DNA TGTGCTAGTGGTTTGAGCGAGACCCAGTACTTC. Translation gives CASGLSETQYF.

The chain has TRBV27 and TRBJ1-2; unclear D gene. The CDR3 has 17 residues. The germline V gene has CDR1 MNHEY and CDR2 SMNVEV (reference sequence). V lost 5 bases and J 1 base, leaving 20 bases between the germline ends. The CDR3 loop is CASSPGGRVHDNYGYTF. In DNA, the CDR3 is TGTGCCAGCAGTCCAGGAGGAAGGGTCCATGATAACTATGGCTACACCTTC.